This TCR beta chain was observed in a study of T cell responses to AZD1222 COVID-19 vaccine. The method was immunoSEQ multiplex PCR; TCRdb's version includes in-frame clones alone and lacks a portion of them. Here the sample spans just over 95,000 clones, around nine tenths being singletons. Comment on this clone: Its target is unknown.

Regarding the study as a whole: Donors skewed white British and female; clonal diversity was possibly underestimated. Close to half of spike-specific TCRs reportedly recognize unmutated variant regions.

Trimming pared 5 bases from V and 0 bases from J, leaving 14 bases between. This CDR3 contains 16 residues. Germline V CDR1 and CDR2: LNHDA, SQIVND (reference sequence). The J gene is TRBJ2-4, the V gene TRBV19; D is uncertain. Source: peripheral blood, taken on day 0 of AZD1222 vaccination. This clonotype originated in an adult in good health. The CDR3: CASSFTATVAKNIQYF. CDR3 bases: TGTGCCAGTAGTTTTACAGCCACCGTAGCCAAAAACATTCAGTACTTC.